The clone carrying this T cell receptor (beta chain) occurred a few times. Its target is unknown. Using immunoSEQ multiplex PCR, the repertoire was profiled, and TCRdb retains in-frame clones only, with some absent. The repertoire holds more than 55,000 clones, with just over 85% as singletons. This sample stems from a study of OX40 agonist ivuxolimab in advanced cancers. Background on the study: Given to patients was ivuxolimab, an agonistic anti-OX40 (CD134) antibody. Study outcomes and limitations: At 0.1 to 3.0 mg/kg, clonal expansion of CD4+ and CD8+ blood T cells had occurred by week 6. Some nonresponders additionally presented with little normalized T-cell clonal expansion.

The V and J ends lost 6 bases and 3 bases, in that order; junction bases with no gene match: 7. Germline CDR1 reads MNHNS; CDR2 reads SASEGT. This CDR3 region has 14 residues. The input for sequencing was CD4+ or CD8+ T cells sorted from blood, taken in a trial of the OX40 agonist ivuxolimab. The V call is TRBV6-1, the J call TRBJ1-1; 7 nucleotides line up with TRBD1. The sequence was obtained from an adult with an advanced solid tumor such as melanoma, head and neck, liver or kidney cancer. The CDR3 coding sequence is TGTGCCAGCAGGTTAACAGGGGCGGACACTGAAGCTTTCTTT. Residues: CASRLTGADTEAFF.